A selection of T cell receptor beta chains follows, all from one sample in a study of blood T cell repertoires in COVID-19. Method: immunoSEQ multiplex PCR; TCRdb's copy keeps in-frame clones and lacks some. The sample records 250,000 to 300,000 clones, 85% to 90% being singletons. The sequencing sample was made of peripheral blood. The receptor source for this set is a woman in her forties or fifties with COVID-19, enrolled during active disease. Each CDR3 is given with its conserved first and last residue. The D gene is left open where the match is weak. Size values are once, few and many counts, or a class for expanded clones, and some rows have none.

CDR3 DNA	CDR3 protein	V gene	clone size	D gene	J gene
TGTGCCACCAGCAGAGTGACAGGGTCAAATACCTATGGCTACACCTTC	CATSRVTGSNTYGYTF	TRBV15	NA	TRBD1	TRBJ1-2
TGTGCCAGCAGCATTACTGTAGCGGGAGAGGGGACCCAGTACTTC	CASSITVAGEGTQYF	TRBV3-1/TRBV3-2	once	TRBD2	TRBJ2-5
TGCAGCGTTGATGCCCTAGCTCGGGCAGATACGCAGTATTTT	CSVDALARADTQYF	TRBV29-1	NA	NA	TRBJ2-3
TGTGCCAGCAGCAAAGGACGCGACATAAACACCGGGGAGCTGTTTTTT	CASSKGRDINTGELFF	TRBV21-1	NA	NA	TRBJ2-2
TGTGCCTGGACGGTCGGGGGGCCCACTGAAGCTTTCTTT	CAWTVGGPTEAFF	TRBV30	NA	NA	TRBJ1-1
TGTGCCAGCAGCTTTTGGGGGGGTAATTCACCCCTCCACTTT	CASSFWGGNSPLHF	TRBV5-4	NA	NA	TRBJ1-6
TGTGCCAGCAGCTCGCTGGCGGGAGGCCGGGAGACCCAGTACTTC	CASSSLAGGRETQYF	TRBV5-4	NA	TRBD2	TRBJ2-5
TGCGCCAGCAGCTTCGGGACTAGCGGGTCCGCGAACACCGGGGAGCTGTTTTTT	CASSFGTSGSANTGELFF	TRBV5-1	NA	TRBD2	TRBJ2-2
TGTGCCAGCAGTTGGGAACAGGGGAGAACTTTCTTT	CASSWEQGRTFF	TRBV6-2/TRBV6-3	once	TRBD1	TRBJ1-1
TGTGCCAGTAGTCCCAGGGTGACTCAGCCCCAGCATTTT	CASSPRVTQPQHF	TRBV19	NA	NA	TRBJ1-5
TGTGCCAGCAGCTTCCGGGACAACTCCTACGAGCAGTACTTC	CASSFRDNSYEQYF	TRBV5-8	NA	NA	TRBJ2-7
TGTGCCAGCAGCTCGACCCGGGACACGAGTATACCCTACGAGCAGTACTTC	CASSSTRDTSIPYEQYF	TRBV7-9	NA	NA	TRBJ2-7
TGCGCCAGCAGCTTAGGGACTAGCGGGAGCCCCCCCTACAATGAGCAGTTCTTC	CASSLGTSGSPPYNEQFF	TRBV5-1	NA	TRBD2	TRBJ2-1
TGCGCCAGCACTCCTGGGAGGGGGACTAATGAAAAACTGTTTTTT	CASTPGRGTNEKLFF	TRBV5-1	NA	NA	TRBJ1-4
TGCGCCAGCAGCCTGACAGGGGAGGATGGAGCTTTCTTT	CASSLTGEDGAFF	TRBV5-1	NA	TRBD1	TRBJ1-1
TGTGCCAGCAGTGAGGGACAGGGTCTTGGAAACACCATATATTTT	CASSEGQGLGNTIYF	TRBV6-4	NA	TRBD1	TRBJ1-3
TGCGCCAGCAGCCACAACGACATTGTACAGGGGGCGATGGGAGGCTACACCTTC	CASSHNDIVQGAMGGYTF	TRBV4-1	NA	TRBD1	TRBJ1-2
TGTGCCAGCAGCTTAGGGACTAGCGGGAGTGGAGATACGCAGTATTTT	CASSLGTSGSGDTQYF	TRBV7-6	NA	TRBD2	TRBJ2-3
TGTGCTAGCAGCTTAGCGCCGCGGGGTCGGAAATACGAGCAGTACTTC	CASSLAPRGRKYEQYF	TRBV7-7	NA	NA	TRBJ2-7
TGCGCCAGCAGCTTGGTAGCGGGAGGGCCCTCCAATGAGCAGTTCTTC	CASSLVAGGPSNEQFF	TRBV5-1	NA	TRBD2	TRBJ2-1
TGTGCCTCCAGCTTAGGAGCGGGAGGGCGTGAGACCCAGTACTTC	CASSLGAGGRETQYF	TRBV11-2	NA	TRBD2	TRBJ2-5
TGTGCCACAACAAGCCGGACAGGGGGCAATGGCTACACCTTC	CATTSRTGGNGYTF	TRBV15	NA	TRBD1	TRBJ1-2
TGTGCCAGCAGCCAGGACAGGGTGCGTGGCTACACCTTC	CASSQDRVRGYTF	TRBV5-6	NA	TRBD1	TRBJ1-2
TGTGCCAGCAGTGGGGAGGCCATTCTACGGTTC	CASSGEAILRF	TRBV2	NA	NA	TRBJ1-2
TGTGCCAGCAGCTTAGAGGGGGCCCTGGGAACGCCTCAAGCTTTCTTT	CASSLEGALGTPQAFF	TRBV7-9	NA	TRBD1	TRBJ1-1
TGTGCCTGGAGTGTTGGACGGAGGAATGAAAAACTGTTTTTT	CAWSVGRRNEKLFF	TRBV30	NA	NA	TRBJ1-4
TGTGCCAGCAGCCAAGAGGAGGGAGCCTACGAGCAGTACTTC	CASSQEEGAYEQYF	TRBV3-1/TRBV3-2	NA	NA	TRBJ2-7
TGTGCCAGCTCACCTCCGTTGAAGACCGGGGAGCAGTTCTTC	CASSPPLKTGEQFF	TRBV18	few	NA	TRBJ2-1
TGTGCCAGCAGCCAACCGGGACTAGGGAGCGAGCAGTACTTC	CASSQPGLGSEQYF	TRBV3-1/TRBV3-2	NA	TRBD2	TRBJ2-7
TGTGCCAGCAGCGAATCCGGGACAGGGGTTGCAGATACGCAGTATTTT	CASSESGTGVADTQYF	TRBV4-2	NA	TRBD1	TRBJ2-3
TGTGCCAGCAGCCCAAGGGCAGATATAGCGGGAGTCCTAAACATTCAGTACTTC	CASSPRADIAGVLNIQYF	TRBV13	many	TRBD2	TRBJ2-4
TGTGCCAGCAGCTTAGTTGGGGGCTGGGCTGAAGCTTTCTTT	CASSLVGGWAEAFF	TRBV7-8	NA	NA	TRBJ1-1
TGTGCCAGCAGCTTCGGTGGAGCAGGGACACCCGGGGAGCTGTTTTTT	CASSFGGAGTPGELFF	TRBV5-4	NA	NA	TRBJ2-2
TGCGCCAGCAGCCAGCAGGGGCGGAACACTGAAGCTTTCTTT	CASSQQGRNTEAFF	TRBV5-1	NA	NA	TRBJ1-1
TGTGCCAGCAGTCTGGTGGGGACACTTAACACCGGGGAGCTGTTTTTT	CASSLVGTLNTGELFF	TRBV7-9	NA	NA	TRBJ2-2
TGTGCCAGCAGTTCCCCATTCGGGAGCTATCCGTTCGAGCAGTACTTC	CASSSPFGSYPFEQYF	TRBV6-2/TRBV6-3	NA	NA	TRBJ2-7
TGCGCCAGCAGTGAGTCGCCCCGCGGGGGCACTGAAGCTTTCTTT	CASSESPRGGTEAFF	TRBV10-2	NA	NA	TRBJ1-1
TGTGCCAGCAGCTTAGGTAGCGGGAACAATGAGCAGTTCTTC	CASSLGSGNNEQFF	TRBV11-2	NA	TRBD2	TRBJ2-1
TGTGCCAGCGGGCACAGGGCGTGGGCTATTATTGGAACTAATGAAAAACTGTTTTTT	CASGHRAWAIIGTNEKLFF	TRBV2	few	NA	TRBJ1-4
TGTGCCAGTAGGGACAGGGATCGCTATGGCTACACCTTC	CASRDRDRYGYTF	TRBV19	NA	TRBD1	TRBJ1-2
TGTGCCAGCAGTGTCCCGGCTAACTATGGCTACACCTTC	CASSVPANYGYTF	TRBV12-3/TRBV12-4	NA	NA	TRBJ1-2
TGCGCCAGCAGCTTGGGATCGGTAGCGGGAGGAGAGACCCAGTACTTC	CASSLGSVAGGETQYF	TRBV5-1	NA	TRBD2	TRBJ2-5
TGCAGCGTTGTAGGTAAAGCGGGAGGGAACTACAATGAGCAGTTCTTC	CSVVGKAGGNYNEQFF	TRBV29-1	few	TRBD2	TRBJ2-1
TGTGCCAGCAGCTTGGCCAGCAGGGTTTGGGGAAACACCATATATTTT	CASSLASRVWGNTIYF	TRBV5-6	NA	NA	TRBJ1-3
TGTGCCAGCAGCCAATCCGGTAGTGGCAATCAGCCCCAGCATTTT	CASSQSGSGNQPQHF	TRBV14	NA	NA	TRBJ1-5
TGCGCCAGCAGCCAAGGACAGTACCAGCCCCAGCATTTT	CASSQGQYQPQHF	TRBV4-1	NA	NA	TRBJ1-5
TGTGCCAGCAGTTTTAGGGGGCTGAAGGGATCACCCCTCCACTTT	CASSFRGLKGSPLHF	TRBV28	NA	TRBD1	TRBJ1-6
TGTGCCAGCAGTTCGGGGGGCTCAGACTATGGCTACACCTTC	CASSSGGSDYGYTF	TRBV28	NA	NA	TRBJ1-2
TGTGCCAGCTCACCAGGTCGGGGACAGGGTGGGTACGAGCAGTACTTC	CASSPGRGQGGYEQYF	TRBV18	NA	TRBD1	TRBJ2-7
TGTGCCACCAGTGACCGGACTAGCGGGGGCCTCACAGATACGCAGTATTTT	CATSDRTSGGLTDTQYF	TRBV24-1	NA	TRBD2	TRBJ2-3
TGTGCCACCAGCCCGGGACTATTATACAATGAGCAGTTCTTC	CATSPGLLYNEQFF	TRBV24-1	NA	TRBD2	TRBJ2-1